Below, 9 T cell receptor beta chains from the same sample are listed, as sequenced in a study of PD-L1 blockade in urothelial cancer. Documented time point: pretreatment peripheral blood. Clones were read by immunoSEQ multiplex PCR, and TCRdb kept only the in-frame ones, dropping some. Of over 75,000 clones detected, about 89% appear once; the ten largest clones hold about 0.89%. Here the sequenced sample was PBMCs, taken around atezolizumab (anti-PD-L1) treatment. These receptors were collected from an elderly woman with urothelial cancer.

Here the CDR3 reads CASSILGQITGELFF. The CDR3, as DNA: TGTGCCAGCAGCATTCTCGGACAGATCACCGGGGAGCTGTTTTTT. The chain employs TRBV27 and TRBJ2-2; D may be TRBD1 (6 bases). V was cut by 6 bases and J by 4 bases, with 15 bases left in between. Germline V lookup: CDR1 MNHEY, CDR2 SMNVEV (reference sequence). This CDR3 has 15 amino acids.

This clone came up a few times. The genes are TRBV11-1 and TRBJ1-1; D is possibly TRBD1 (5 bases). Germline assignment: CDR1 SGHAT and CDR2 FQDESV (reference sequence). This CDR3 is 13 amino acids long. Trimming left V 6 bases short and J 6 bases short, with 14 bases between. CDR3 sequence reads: CASSSDRTPEAFF. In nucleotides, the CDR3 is TGTGCCAGCAGTTCAGATCGGACACCTGAAGCTTTCTTT.

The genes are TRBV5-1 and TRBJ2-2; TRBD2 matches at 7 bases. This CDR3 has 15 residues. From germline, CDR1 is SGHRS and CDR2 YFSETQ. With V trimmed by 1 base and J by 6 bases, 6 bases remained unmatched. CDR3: CASSLSSGRAGELFF. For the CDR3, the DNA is TGCGCCAGCAGCTTGTCTAGCGGACGAGCCGGGGAGCTGTTTTTT.

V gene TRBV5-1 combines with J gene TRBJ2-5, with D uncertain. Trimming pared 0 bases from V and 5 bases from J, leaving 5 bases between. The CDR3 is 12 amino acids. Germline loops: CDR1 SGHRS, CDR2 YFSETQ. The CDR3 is CASSLVQETQYF. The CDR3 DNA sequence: TGCGCCAGCAGCTTGGTACAGGAGACCCAGTACTTC.

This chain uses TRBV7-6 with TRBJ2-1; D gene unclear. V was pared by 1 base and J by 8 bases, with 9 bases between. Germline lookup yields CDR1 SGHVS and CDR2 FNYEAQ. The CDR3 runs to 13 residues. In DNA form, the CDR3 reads TGTGCCAGCAGCTTAGTTTCCGGAGATGAGCAGTTCTTC. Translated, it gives CASSLVSGDEQFF.

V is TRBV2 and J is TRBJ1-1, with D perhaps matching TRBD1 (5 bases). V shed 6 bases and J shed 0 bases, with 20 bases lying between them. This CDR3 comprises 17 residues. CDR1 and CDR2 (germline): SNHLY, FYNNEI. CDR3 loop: CASSPAQGGLMNTEAFF. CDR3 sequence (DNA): TGTGCCAGCAGCCCCGCGCAGGGAGGACTCATGAACACTGAAGCTTTCTTT.

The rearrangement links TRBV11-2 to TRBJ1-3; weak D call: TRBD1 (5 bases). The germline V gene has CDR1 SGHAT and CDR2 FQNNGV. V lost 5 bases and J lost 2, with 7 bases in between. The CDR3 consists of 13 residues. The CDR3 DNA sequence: TGTGCCAGCAGCGGGACTCCTGGAAACACCATATATTTT. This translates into CASSGTPGNTIYF.

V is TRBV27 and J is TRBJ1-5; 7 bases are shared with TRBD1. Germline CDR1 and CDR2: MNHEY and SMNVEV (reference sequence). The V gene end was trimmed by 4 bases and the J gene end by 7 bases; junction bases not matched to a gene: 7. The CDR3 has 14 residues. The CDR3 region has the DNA TGTGCCAGCAGTTCGACAGGGATTGACCAGCCCCAGCATTTT. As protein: CASSSTGIDQPQHF.

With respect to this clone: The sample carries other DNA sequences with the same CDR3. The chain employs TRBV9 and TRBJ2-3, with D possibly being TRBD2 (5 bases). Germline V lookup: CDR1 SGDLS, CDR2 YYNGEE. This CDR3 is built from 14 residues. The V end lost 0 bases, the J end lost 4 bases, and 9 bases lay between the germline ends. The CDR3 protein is CASSVAGSADTQYF. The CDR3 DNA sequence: TGTGCCAGCAGCGTAGCTGGGAGCGCAGATACGCAGTATTTT.